This T cell receptor beta chain was recorded in a study of T cells after posttransplantation cyclophosphamide. The table came from immunoSEQ multiplex PCR; TCRdb's copy has only in-frame clones and leaves some out. The table has approximately 19,000 clones, around 89% seen once. Control samples came 1 year after myeloablative marrow transplants with methotrexate plus calcineurin inhibitor. Study conclusions and caveats: Tissue-infiltrating T cells from skin or gut overlapped little with blood T cells. Later blood repertoires were often dominated by clones from the donor CD8+ memory compartment.

The count of this clone is one. The antigen remains unidentified. This CDR3 spans 14 amino acids. V was clipped by 4 bases and J by 6 bases, with 12 bases between them. The chain uses TRBV23-1 and TRBJ1-4; the D gene is possibly TRBD1 (6 bases). TRBV23-1 is marked as an open reading frame, function uncertain. This receptor was taken from a female patient younger than 45 who received an allogeneic stem cell transplant from an unrelated donor, was CMV-positive, and had acute and chronic GVHD. Some T cells here may be from the graft donor. Sequenced here: PBMCs, sampled roughly 49 weeks after allogeneic stem cell transplant with calcineurin inhibitor and methotrexate. CDR3 coding DNA: TGCGCCAGCAGTCGCAGGGGATTCGATGAAAAACTGTTTTTT. Amino acids: CASSRRGFDEKLFF.